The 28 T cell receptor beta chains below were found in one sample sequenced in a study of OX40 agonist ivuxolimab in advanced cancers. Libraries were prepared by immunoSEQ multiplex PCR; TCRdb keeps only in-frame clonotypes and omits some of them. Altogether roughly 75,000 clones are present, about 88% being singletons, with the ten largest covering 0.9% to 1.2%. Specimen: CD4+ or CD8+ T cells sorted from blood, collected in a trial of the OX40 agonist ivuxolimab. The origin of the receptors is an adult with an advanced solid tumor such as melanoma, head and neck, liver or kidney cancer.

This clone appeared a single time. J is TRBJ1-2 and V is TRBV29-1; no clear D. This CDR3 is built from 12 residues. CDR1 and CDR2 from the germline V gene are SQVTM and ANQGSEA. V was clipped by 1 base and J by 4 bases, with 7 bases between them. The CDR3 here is CSVEGSSYGYTF. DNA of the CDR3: TGCAGCGTTGAAGGTTCTTCCTATGGCTACACCTTC. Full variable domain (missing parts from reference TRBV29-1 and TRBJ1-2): SAVISQKPSRDICQRGTSLTIQCQVDSQVTMMFWYRQQPGQSLTLIATANQGSEATYESGFVIDKFPISRPNLTFSTLTVSNMSPEDSSIYLCSVEGSSYGYTFGSGTRLTVV.

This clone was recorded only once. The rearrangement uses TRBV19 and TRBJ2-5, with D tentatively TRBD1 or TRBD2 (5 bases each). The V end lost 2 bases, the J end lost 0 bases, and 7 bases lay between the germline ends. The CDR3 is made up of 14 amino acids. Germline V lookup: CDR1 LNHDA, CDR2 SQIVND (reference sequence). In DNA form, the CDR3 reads TGTGCCAGTAGTATACAGGGAGACCAAGAGACCCAGTACTTC. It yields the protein CASSIQGDQETQYF.

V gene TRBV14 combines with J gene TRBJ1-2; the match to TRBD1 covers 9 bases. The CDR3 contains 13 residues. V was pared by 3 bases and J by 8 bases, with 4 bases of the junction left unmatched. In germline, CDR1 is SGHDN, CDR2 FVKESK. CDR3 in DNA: TGTGCCAGCAGCCAGAACAGGGGGCAGGGCTACACCTTC. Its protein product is CASSQNRGQGYTF.

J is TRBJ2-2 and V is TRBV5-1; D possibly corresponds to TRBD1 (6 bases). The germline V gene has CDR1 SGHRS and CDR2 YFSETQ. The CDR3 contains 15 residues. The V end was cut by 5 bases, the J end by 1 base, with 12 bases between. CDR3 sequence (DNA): TGCGCCAGCAGGACCGGGACAAAGAACACCGGGGAGCTGTTTTTT. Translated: CASRTGTKNTGELFF. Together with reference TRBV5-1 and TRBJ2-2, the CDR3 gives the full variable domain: KAGVTQTPRYLIKTRGQQVTLSCSPISGHRSVSWYQQTPGQGLQFLFEYFSETQRNKGNFPGRFSGRQFSNSRSEMNVSTLELGDSALYLCASRTGTKNTGELFFGEGSRLTVL.

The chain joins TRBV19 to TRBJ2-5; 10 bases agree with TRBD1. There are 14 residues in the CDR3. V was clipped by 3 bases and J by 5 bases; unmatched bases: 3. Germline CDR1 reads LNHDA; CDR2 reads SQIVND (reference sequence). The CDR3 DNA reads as TGTGCCAGTAGTATCCTGGGACAGGGGGAGACCCAGTACTTC. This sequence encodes CASSILGQGETQYF.

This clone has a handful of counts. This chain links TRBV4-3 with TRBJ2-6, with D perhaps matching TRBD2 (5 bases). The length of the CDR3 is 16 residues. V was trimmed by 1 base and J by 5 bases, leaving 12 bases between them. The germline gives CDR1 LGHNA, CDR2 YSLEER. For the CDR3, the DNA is TGCGCCAGCAGCCAAGGTAGGAGGACGCGGGCCAACGTCCTGACTTTC. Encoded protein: CASSQGRRTRANVLTF.

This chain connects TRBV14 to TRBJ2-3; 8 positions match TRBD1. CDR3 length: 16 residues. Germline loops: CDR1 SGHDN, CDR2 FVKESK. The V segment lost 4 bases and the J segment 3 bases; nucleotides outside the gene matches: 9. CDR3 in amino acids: CASSRTRGLRTDTQYF. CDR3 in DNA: TGTGCCAGCAGCCGCACCAGGGGGCTGAGGACAGATACGCAGTATTTT.

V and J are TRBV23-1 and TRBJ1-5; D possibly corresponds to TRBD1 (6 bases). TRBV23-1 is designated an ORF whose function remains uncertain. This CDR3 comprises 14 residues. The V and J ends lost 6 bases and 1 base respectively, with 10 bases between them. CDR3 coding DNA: TGCGCCAGCAGGGTCGACAGGAGCAATCAGCCCCAGCATTTT. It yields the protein CASRVDRSNQPQHF.

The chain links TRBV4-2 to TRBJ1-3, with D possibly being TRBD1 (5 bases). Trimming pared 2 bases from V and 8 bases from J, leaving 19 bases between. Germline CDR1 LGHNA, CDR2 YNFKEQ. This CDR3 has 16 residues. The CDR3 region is CASSQTFGTAGDTIYF. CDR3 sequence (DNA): TGTGCCAGCAGCCAAACCTTCGGGACCGCGGGAGACACCATATATTTT.

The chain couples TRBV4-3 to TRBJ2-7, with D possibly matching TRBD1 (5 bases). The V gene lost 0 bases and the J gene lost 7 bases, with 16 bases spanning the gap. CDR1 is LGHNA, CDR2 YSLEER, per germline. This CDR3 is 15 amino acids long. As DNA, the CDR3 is TGCGCCAGCAGCCAAGATAGGTCAGGGTCGCGGGAGCAGTACTTC. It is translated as CASSQDRSGSREQYF.

CDR3 bases: TGTGCCAGCAGCCCGACTAGCGGGTACAATGAGCAGTTCTTC. Amino acids: CASSPTSGYNEQFF. The J gene is TRBJ2-1, the V gene TRBV5-6, with 10 positions matching TRBD2. The CDR3 runs to 14 residues. J was trimmed by 4 bases and V by 4 bases; bases with no gene match: 2. CDR1 is SGHDT and CDR2 is YYEEEE in the germline V gene.

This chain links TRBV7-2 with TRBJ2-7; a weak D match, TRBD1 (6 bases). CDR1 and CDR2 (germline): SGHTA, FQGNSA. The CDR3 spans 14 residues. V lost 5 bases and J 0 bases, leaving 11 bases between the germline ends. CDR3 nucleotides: TGTGCCAGCAGCCCCGACAGGTTCTCCTACGAGCAGTACTTC. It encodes CASSPDRFSYEQYF.

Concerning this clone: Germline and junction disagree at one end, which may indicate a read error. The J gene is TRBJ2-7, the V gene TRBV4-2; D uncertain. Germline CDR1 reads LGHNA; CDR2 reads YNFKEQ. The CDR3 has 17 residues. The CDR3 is CASSQDPIRGNSYGQYF. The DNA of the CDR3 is TGTGCCAGCAGCCAAGATCCTATTCGTGGCAACTCCTACGGGCAGTACTTC.

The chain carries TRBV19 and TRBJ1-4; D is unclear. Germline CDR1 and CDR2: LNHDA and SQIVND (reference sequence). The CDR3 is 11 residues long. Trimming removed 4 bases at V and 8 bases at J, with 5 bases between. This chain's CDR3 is CASSTGEKLFF. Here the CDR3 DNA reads TGTGCCAGTAGTACCGGAGAAAAACTGTTTTTT.

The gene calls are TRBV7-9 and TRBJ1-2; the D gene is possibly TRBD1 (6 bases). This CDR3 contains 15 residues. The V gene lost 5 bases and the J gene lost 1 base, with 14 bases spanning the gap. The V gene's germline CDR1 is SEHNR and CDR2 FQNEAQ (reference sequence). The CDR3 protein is CASSAQGEGNYGYTF. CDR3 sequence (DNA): TGTGCCAGCAGCGCACAGGGAGAGGGTAACTATGGCTACACCTTC.

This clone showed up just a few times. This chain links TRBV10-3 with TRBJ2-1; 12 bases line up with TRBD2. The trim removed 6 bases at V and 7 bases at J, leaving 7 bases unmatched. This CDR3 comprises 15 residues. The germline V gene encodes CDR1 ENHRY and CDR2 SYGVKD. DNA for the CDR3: TGTGCCATCAGCCAGACTAGCGGGAGTGGTAATGAGCAGTTCTTC. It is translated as CAISQTSGSGNEQFF.

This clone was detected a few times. CDR3 bases: TGTGCCAGTAGCGGGACAGGGGGTTCTGGGGCCAACGTCCTGACTTTC. This codes for CASSGTGGSGANVLTF. The chain is built from TRBV19 and TRBJ2-6; 11 bases agree with TRBD1. J was trimmed by 1 base and V by 6 bases; bases with no gene match: 2. CDR1 is LNHDA, CDR2 SQIVND, per germline (reference sequence). The CDR3 has 16 residues.

The CDR3 bases are TGTGCCAGCAGTTACGGTGGCATGAACACTGAAGCTTTCTTT. Its translation: CASSYGGMNTEAFF. The chain uses TRBV6-5 and TRBJ1-1, with no clear D. The CDR3 is made up of 14 amino acids. In germline, CDR1 is MNHEY, CDR2 SVGAGI. The germline V and J ends were trimmed by 2 bases and 0 bases, with 7 bases remaining between them.

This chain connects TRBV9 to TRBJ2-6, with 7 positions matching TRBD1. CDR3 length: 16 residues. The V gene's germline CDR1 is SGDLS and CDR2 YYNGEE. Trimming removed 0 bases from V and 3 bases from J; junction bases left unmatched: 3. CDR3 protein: CASSVGRGLGANVLTF. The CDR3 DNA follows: TGTGCCAGCAGCGTAGGTAGGGGGCTTGGGGCCAACGTCCTGACTTTC.

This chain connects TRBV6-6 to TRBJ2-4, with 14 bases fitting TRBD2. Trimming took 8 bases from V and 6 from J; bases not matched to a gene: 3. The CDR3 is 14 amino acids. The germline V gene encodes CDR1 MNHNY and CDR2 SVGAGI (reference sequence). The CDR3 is CASRGLAGGNIQYF. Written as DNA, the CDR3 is TGTGCCAGCCGTGGACTAGCGGGAGGAAACATTCAGTACTTC.

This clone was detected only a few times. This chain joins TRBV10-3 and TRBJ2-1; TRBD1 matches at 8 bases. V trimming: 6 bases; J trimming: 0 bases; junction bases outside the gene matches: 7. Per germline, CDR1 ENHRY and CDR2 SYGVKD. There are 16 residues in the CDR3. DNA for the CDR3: TGTGCCATCAGCCGACAGGGGATCTCCTCCTACAATGAGCAGTTCTTC. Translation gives CAISRQGISSYNEQFF.

DNA of the CDR3: TGTGCCAGCTCAAGGACAGGAGCGGATGGTTCGGGAGGAAACACCATATATTTT. It is translated as CASSRTGADGSGGNTIYF. The chain couples TRBV18 to TRBJ1-3, with 7 bases lining up with TRBD1. Losses at the gene ends were 5 bases for V and 4 bases for J; bases not matched to a gene: 17. The CDR3 extends over 18 amino acids. Per germline, CDR1 KGHSH and CDR2 LQKENI. Full variable domain (rest looked up from reference TRBV18 and TRBJ1-3): NAGVMQNPRHLVRRRGQEARLRCSPMKGHSHVYWYRQLPEEGLKFMVYLQKENIIDESGMPKERFSAEFPKEGPSILRIQQVVRGDSAAYFCASSRTGADGSGGNTIYFGEGSWLTVV.

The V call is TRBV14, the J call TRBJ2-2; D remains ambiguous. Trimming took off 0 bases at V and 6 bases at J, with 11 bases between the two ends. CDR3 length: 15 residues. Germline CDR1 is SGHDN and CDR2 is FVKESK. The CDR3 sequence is CASSQDLGFAGELFF. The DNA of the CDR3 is TGTGCCAGCAGCCAAGATCTAGGGTTCGCCGGGGAGCTGTTTTTT.

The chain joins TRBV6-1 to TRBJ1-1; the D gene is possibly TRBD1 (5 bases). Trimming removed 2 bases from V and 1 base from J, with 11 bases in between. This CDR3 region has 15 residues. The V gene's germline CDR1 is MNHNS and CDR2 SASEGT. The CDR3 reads CASSERRGGNTEAFF. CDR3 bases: TGTGCCAGCAGTGAAAGGAGGGGCGGGAACACTGAAGCTTTCTTT.

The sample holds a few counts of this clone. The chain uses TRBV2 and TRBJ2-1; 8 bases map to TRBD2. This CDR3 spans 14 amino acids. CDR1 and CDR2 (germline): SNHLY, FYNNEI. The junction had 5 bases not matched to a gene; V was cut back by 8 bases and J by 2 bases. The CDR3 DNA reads TGTGCCAGCGGTACTAGCGGAACCTACAATGAGCAGTTCTTC. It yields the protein CASGTSGTYNEQFF.

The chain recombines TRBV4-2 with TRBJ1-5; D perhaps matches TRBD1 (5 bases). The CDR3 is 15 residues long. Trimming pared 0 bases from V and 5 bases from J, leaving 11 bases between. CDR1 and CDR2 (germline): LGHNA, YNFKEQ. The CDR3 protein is CASSQEGGVDQPQHF. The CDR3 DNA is TGTGCCAGCAGCCAAGAGGGAGGGGTGGATCAGCCCCAGCATTTT.

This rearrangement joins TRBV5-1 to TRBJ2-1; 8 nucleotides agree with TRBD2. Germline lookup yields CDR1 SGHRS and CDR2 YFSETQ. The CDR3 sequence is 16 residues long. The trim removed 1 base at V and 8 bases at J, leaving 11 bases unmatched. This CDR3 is CASSLSPSGRLDEQFF. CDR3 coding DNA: TGCGCCAGCAGCTTGTCCCCCAGCGGGAGATTGGATGAGCAGTTCTTC.

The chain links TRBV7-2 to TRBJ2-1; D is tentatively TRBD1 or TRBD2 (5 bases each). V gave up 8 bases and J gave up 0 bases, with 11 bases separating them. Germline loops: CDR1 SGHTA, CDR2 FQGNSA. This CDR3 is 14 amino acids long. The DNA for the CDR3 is TGTGCCAGCGGGACGGCCAGCTCCTACAATGAGCAGTTCTTC. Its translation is CASGTASSYNEQFF. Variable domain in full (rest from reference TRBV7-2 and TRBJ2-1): GAGVSQSPSNKVTEKGKDVELRCDPISGHTALYWYRQSLGQGLEFLIYFQGNSAPDKSGLPSDRFSAERTGGSVSTLTIQRTQQEDSAVYLCASGTASSYNEQFFGPGTRLTVL.